The present entry profiles one TCR beta chain with its context. Its antigen is as yet unknown. This specimen comes from a study of type 1 regulatory T cells. Looking at the study overall: T-allo10 is a Tr1-enriched, alloantigen-specific CD4 T cell product made in vitro.

TCRdb ran MiXCR on the reads and lists one entry per CDR3 protein. The data contain 65,000 to 80,000 distinct CDR3 sequences, about 20% of them singletons. Germline assignment: CDR1 SNHLY and CDR2 FYNNEI. The CDR3 has 14 amino acids. V was clipped by 8 bases and J by 4 bases; unmatched bases: 7. General study results and limits: Tr1 cells had a more restricted TCR repertoire than non-Tr1 cells.

The sequence was obtained from a human donor in good health. The specimen sequenced was cultured type 1 regulatory T (Tr1) cells, either the whole culture or a sorted fraction (not recorded which). The rearrangement joins TRBV2 to TRBJ2-3, with 9 nucleotides matching TRBD2. This CDR3 reads CASHIAGAADTQYF. CDR3 sequence (DNA): TGTGCCAGCCATATAGCGGGAGCGGCAGATACGCAGTATTTT.